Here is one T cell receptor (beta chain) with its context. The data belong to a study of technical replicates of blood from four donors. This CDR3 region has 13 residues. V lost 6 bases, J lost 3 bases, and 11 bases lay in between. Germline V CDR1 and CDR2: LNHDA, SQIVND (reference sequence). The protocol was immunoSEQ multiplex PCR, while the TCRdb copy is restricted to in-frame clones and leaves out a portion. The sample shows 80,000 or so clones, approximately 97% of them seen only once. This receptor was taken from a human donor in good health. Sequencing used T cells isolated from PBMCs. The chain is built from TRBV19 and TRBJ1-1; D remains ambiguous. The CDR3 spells CASSTDMDTEAFF. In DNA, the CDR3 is TGTGCCAGTAGCACTGACATGGACACTGAAGCTTTCTTT.